Listed below are T cell receptor beta chains from one sample, sequenced in a study of T cells in Graves' hyperthyroidism and ophthalmopathy. TCRdb independently ran MiXCR on the multiplex PCR reads; one entry per CDR3 protein. The repertoire holds about 610,000 distinct CDR3 sequences, about 16% seen once, with more than 3% in the top ten. Sequencing was carried out using blood. Source of these receptors: a woman aged 40 to 50 with Graves' ophthalmopathy. Both conserved end residues are part of each CDR3. Fields, in order: V gene, J gene, CDR3 length, D gene, clone size, CDR3 protein, CDR3 DNA. A D gene is named only where the DNA matches it firmly. Clone size is not always given. Where it is, it says once, few, many or a class for expanded clones.

TRBV20-1	TRBJ1-1	16	TRBD1	-	CSARDRDRGWATEAFF	TGCAGTGCTAGAGATCGGGACAGGGGGTGGGCCACTGAAGCTTTCTTT
TRBV7-9	TRBJ2-1	15	-	-	CASSLDRLKINEQFF	TGTGCCAGCAGCTTAGACAGGTTAAAAATCAATGAGCAGTTCTTC
TRBV20-1	TRBJ1-1	15	-	-	CSARSLGGMNTEAFF	TGCAGTGCTAGAAGTCTTGGAGGGATGAACACTGAAGCTTTCTTT
TRBV28	TRBJ2-7	14	TRBD1	many	CASIPRDSSYEQYF	TGTGCCAGCATACCCCGGGACAGCTCCTACGAGCAGTACTTC
TRBV20-1	TRBJ2-3	16	TRBD2	-	CSARDRTSGVVGTQYF	TGCAGTGCTAGAGATCGGACTAGCGGGGTTGTCGGTACGCAGTATTTT
TRBV30	TRBJ2-5	15	-	few	CAWSVRGYSAETQYF	TGTGCCTGGAGTGTACGTGGATACTCCGCGGAGACCCAGTACTTC
TRBV5-4	TRBJ2-1	17	TRBD2	-	CASSPGLAGGAYNEQFF	TGTGCCAGCAGCCCAGGACTAGCGGGAGGGGCATACAATGAGCAGTTCTTC
TRBV6-1	TRBJ2-5	10	-	few	CASSLDRKYF	TGTGCCAGCAGCTTGGACAGAAAGTACTTC
TRBV11-2	TRBJ2-7	14	TRBD2	many	CASSPPGGIYEQYF	TGTGCCAGCAGCCCTCCGGGGGGAATATACGAGCAGTACTTC
TRBV7-3	TRBJ2-5	14	TRBD1	-	CASSAGTGKETQYF	TGTGCCAGCAGCGCAGGGACAGGGAAGGAGACCCAGTACTTC
TRBV28	TRBJ2-7	13	-	many	CASLGRVAYEQYF	TGTGCCAGCTTAGGCAGGGTAGCCTACGAGCAGTACTTC
TRBV20-1	TRBJ2-7	15	TRBD2	many	CSASYRTSGSYEQYF	TGCAGTGCTAGTTACCGGACTAGCGGCTCCTACGAGCAGTACTTC
TRBV5-4	TRBJ2-1	15	TRBD1	-	CASSFGTGTYNEQFF	TGTGCCAGCAGCTTTGGGACAGGGACCTACAATGAGCAGTTCTTC
TRBV2	TRBJ1-5	15	-	many	CASSESQGLLQPQHF	TGTGCCAGCAGTGAATCGCAGGGTCTCTTGCAGCCCCAGCATTTT
TRBV7-2	TRBJ2-7	15	-	many	CASSRQTAYSYEQYF	TGTGCCAGCAGCCGTCAGACAGCCTATTCCTACGAGCAGTACTTC
TRBV28	TRBJ1-5	15	-	many	CASSSHQDIKQPQHF	TGTGCCAGCAGTTCCCACCAAGACATAAAGCAGCCCCAGCATTTT
TRBV7-9	TRBJ2-3	12	-	few	CASSQLKDTQYF	TGTGCCAGCAGCCAGCTGAAGGATACGCAGTATTTT
TRBV12-3/TRBV12-4	TRBJ1-2	17	TRBD1	-	CASRSAGTGASFEGYTF	TGTGCCAGCAGGTCCGCCGGGACAGGGGCTTCCTTCGAGGGCTACACCTTC
TRBV2	TRBJ2-2	16	-	many	CASSVTQGRIGGELFF	TGTGCCAGCAGTGTAACCCAGGGGCGGATTGGCGGGGAGCTGTTTTTT
TRBV2	TRBJ2-1	12	-	many	CASSRRSNEQFF	TGTGCCAGCTCAAGGAGGAGCAATGAGCAGTTCTTC
TRBV7-2	TRBJ2-1	13	-	-	CASSSLGGGEQFF	TGTGCCAGCAGCTCCCTTGGTGGGGGGGAGCAGTTCTTC
TRBV7-7	TRBJ2-1	13	-	few	CASSLAPAYEQFF	TGTGCTAGCAGCTTAGCGCCAGCGTATGAGCAGTTCTTC
TRBV7-9	TRBJ2-1	14	-	few	CASSLDLLDGEQFF	TGTGCCAGCAGCTTAGACCTGCTGGATGGGGAGCAGTTCTTC
TRBV30	TRBJ2-7	13	-	many	CAWSVPGRYQQYF	TGTGCCTGGAGTGTACCGGGGCGGTACCAGCAGTACTTC
TRBV20-1	TRBJ2-3	14	-	few	CSARWAGLTDTQYF	TGCAGTGCTAGGTGGGCAGGGCTCACAGATACGCAGTATTTT
TRBV20-1	TRBJ2-1	12	-	-	CSATQESCEQFF	TGCAGTGCCACCCAGGAGAGCTGTGAGCAGTTCTTC
TRBV5-1	TRBJ2-5	15	TRBD2	-	CASSPILAGVETQYF	TGCGCCAGCAGCCCGATACTAGCGGGAGTAGAGACCCAGTACTTC
TRBV28	TRBJ2-5	15	-	-	CASAEQGGPKPPQYF	TGTGCCAGTGCTGAACAGGGCGGCCCCAAGCCGCCCCAGTACTTC
TRBV6-1	TRBJ2-2	15	TRBD1	-	CASSPGGQGTGELFF	TGTGCCAGCAGTCCCGGGGGACAGGGCACCGGGGAGCTGTTTTTT
TRBV12-3/TRBV12-4	TRBJ1-4	15	TRBD1	-	CASSLTGEVGEKLFF	TGTGCCAGCAGTCTAACAGGGGAAGTAGGTGAAAAACTGTTTTTT
TRBV9	TRBJ2-3	15	TRBD2	-	CASSVGLAVTDTQYF	TGTGCCAGCAGCGTAGGACTAGCCGTCACAGATACGCAGTATTTT
TRBV11-2	TRBJ2-6	19	-	-	CASSSRTGGASSGANVLTF	TGTGCCAGCAGCTCACGGACAGGCGGGGCCTCCTCTGGGGCCAACGTCCTGACTTTC
TRBV7-9	TRBJ2-2	12	-	-	CASSLESGELFF	TGTGCCAGCAGCTTAGAATCAGGGGAGCTGTTTTTT
TRBV5-4	TRBJ2-7	16	TRBD2	-	CASSDPGLAGENEQYF	TGTGCCAGCAGCGACCCGGGACTAGCGGGAGAGAACGAGCAGTACTTC
TRBV3-1	TRBJ1-5	14	-	few	CASSQDMGGQPQHF	TGTGCCAGCAGCCAAGATATGGGAGGTCAGCCCCAGCATTTT
TRBV20-1	TRBJ2-7	15	-	-	CSADEGLGLTYEQYF	TGCAGTGCCGATGAGGGGCTAGGTCTGACCTACGAGCAGTACTTC